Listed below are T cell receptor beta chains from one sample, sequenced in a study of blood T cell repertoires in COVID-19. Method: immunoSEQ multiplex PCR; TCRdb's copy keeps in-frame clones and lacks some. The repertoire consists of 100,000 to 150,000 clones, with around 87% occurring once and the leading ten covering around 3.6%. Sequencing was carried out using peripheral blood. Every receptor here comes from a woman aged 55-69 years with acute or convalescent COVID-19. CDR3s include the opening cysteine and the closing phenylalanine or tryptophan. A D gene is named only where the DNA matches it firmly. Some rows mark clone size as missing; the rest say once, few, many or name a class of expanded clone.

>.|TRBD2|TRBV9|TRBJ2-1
TGTGCCAGCAGCCCTTTAGCGGGAGGGCTCAATGAGCAGTTCTTC
CASSPLAGGLNEQFF
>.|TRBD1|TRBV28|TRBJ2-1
TGTGCCAGCAGGCCCGGGACAGGGTCCTACAATGAGCAGTTCTTC
CASRPGTGSYNEQFF
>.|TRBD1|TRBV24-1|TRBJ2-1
TGTGCCACCAGTGGCCTCAAGGGACAGGGATACAATGAGCAGTTCTTC
CATSGLKGQGYNEQFF
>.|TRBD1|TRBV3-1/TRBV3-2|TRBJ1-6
TGTGCCAGCCAAGGGACAGGGGAGTCACCCCTCCACTTT
CASQGTGESPLHF
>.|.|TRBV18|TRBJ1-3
TGTGCCAGCTCACCAGGACAGAGCTCTGGAAACACCATATATTTT
CASSPGQSSGNTIYF
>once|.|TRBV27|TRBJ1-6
TGTGCCAGCAGTTTTGTGGACACTTTTTCACCCCTCCACTTT
CASSFVDTFSPLHF
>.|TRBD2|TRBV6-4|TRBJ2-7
TGTGCCAGCAGTGAGAGTCGGACTAGCGGGACATTGTACTTC
CASSESRTSGTLYF
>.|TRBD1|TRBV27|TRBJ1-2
TGTGCCAGCAGTATAAGACAGGGAGCTAACTATGGCTACACCTTC
CASSIRQGANYGYTF
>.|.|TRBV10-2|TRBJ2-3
TGCGCCAGCAGTGAAGTAGGAGCGGGACAAGATACGCAGTATTTT
CASSEVGAGQDTQYF
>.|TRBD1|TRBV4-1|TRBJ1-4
TGCGCCAGCAGCCCGGGACAGGGAGGTGAAAAACTGTTTTTT
CASSPGQGGEKLFF
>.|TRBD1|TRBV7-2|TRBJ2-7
TGTGCCAGCAGCTTACGACAGGGGCAGCAGTACTTC
CASSLRQGQQYF
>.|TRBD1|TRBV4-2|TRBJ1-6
TGTGCCAGCAGCCTCCAGGGGGACTCACCCCTCCACTTT
CASSLQGDSPLHF
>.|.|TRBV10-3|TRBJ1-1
TGTGCCATCAGTGAGGGGGGCATGAACACTGAAGCTTTCTTT
CAISEGGMNTEAFF
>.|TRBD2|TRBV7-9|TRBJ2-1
TGTGCCAGCAGCTGGGGGGGTTCGGACAATGAGCAGTTCTTC
CASSWGGSDNEQFF
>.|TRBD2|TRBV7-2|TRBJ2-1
TGTGCCAGCAGGGGGTGGGGCGCGGGATCCTCCTGGGGGGGTGAGCAGTTCTTC
CASRGWGAGSSWGGEQFF
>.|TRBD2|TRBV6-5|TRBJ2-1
TGTGCCAGCAGTCCCACCGGGACTAGCACTGAGCAGTTCTTC
CASSPTGTSTEQFF
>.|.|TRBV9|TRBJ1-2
TGTGCCAGCAGCGTGGGAGGGGACTATGGCTACACCTTC
CASSVGGDYGYTF
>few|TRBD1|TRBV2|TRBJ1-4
TGTGCCAGCAGTGAAGCATACCCGGGACAGGGAAGAAAACTGTTTTTT
CASSEAYPGQGRKLFF
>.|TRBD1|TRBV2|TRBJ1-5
TGTGCCAGCAGCCCCAACAGGGGTAATCAGCCCCAGCATTTT
CASSPNRGNQPQHF
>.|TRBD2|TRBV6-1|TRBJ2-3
TGTGCCAGCAGTGCTGGGGGACTAGCGGGAGGATCAGGGCCAGATACGCAGTATTTT
CASSAGGLAGGSGPDTQYF
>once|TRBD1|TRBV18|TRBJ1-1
TGTGCCAGCTCACGACAGGGCACTGAAGCTTTCTTT
CASSRQGTEAFF
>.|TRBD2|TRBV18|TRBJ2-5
TGTGCCAGCTCACCCATTGGGACTAGCCCAGAGACCCAGTACTTC
CASSPIGTSPETQYF
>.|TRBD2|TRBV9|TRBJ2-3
TGTGCCAGCAGCACTCTCAGCGGGAGGACAGATACGCAGTATTTT
CASSTLSGRTDTQYF
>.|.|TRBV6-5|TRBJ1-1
TGTGCCAGCAGTTACGGGCTTCCAGGGGCTTCCACTGAAGCTTTCTTT
CASSYGLPGASTEAFF
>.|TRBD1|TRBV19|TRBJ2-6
TGTGCCAGTAGTAATTCCCTTGGACAGGCTGGGGCCAACGTCCTGACTTTC
CASSNSLGQAGANVLTF
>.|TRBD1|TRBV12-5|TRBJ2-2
TGTGCTAGTGGTTTGGGGCAGGGGGCGCAAACCGGGGAGCTGTTTTTT
CASGLGQGAQTGELFF
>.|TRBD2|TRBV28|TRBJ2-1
TGTGCCAGCAGCACTTATAGCGGGAAGGGCTCCTACAATGAGCAGTTCTTC
CASSTYSGKGSYNEQFF
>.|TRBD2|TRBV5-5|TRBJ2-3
TGTGCCAGCAGCTTGTACAGCGGGGGTACAGATACGCAGTATTTT
CASSLYSGGTDTQYF
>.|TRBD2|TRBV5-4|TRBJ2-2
TGTGCCAGCACTAAGAGGGCAACTAGCGGGACCGGGGAGCTGTTTTTT
CASTKRATSGTGELFF
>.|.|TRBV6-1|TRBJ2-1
TGTGCCAGCAGTGAAGCGGCCCTAGGTCGGAGCTCCTACAATGAGCAGTTCTTC
CASSEAALGRSSYNEQFF
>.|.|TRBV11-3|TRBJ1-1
TGTGCCAGCAGCTTATGGCAGGAGAACACTGAAGCTTTCTTT
CASSLWQENTEAFF
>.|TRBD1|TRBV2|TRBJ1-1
TGTGCCAGCAGTGGACAGGGGCTGGCCACTGAAGCTTTCTTT
CASSGQGLATEAFF
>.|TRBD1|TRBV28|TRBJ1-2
TGTGCCAGCAGTCCTCTGGACAGGGGGGGTGGCTACACCTTC
CASSPLDRGGGYTF
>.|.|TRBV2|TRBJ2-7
TGTGCCAGTAAAAGACTAGTACAGCAAGGAACCGTCTCCTACGAGCAGTACTTC
CASKRLVQQGTVSYEQYF
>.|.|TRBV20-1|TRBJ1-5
TGCAGTGCTAGTTACAGAAAGGGGCCCGGGAATCAGCCCCAGCATTTT
CSASYRKGPGNQPQHF
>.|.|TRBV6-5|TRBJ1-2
TGTGCCAGCAGGCCCACAGGAATCTATGGCTACACCTTC
CASRPTGIYGYTF
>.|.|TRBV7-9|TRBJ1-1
TGTGCCAGCAGCTTACAGGGTACGTTGACTGAAGCTTTCTTT
CASSLQGTLTEAFF
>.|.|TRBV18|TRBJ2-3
TGTGCCAGCTCACCGGGGGCGAGCACAGATACGCAGTATTTT
CASSPGASTDTQYF
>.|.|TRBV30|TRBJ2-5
TGTGCCTGGAGTGTAATAAAAGAGACCCAGTACTTC
CAWSVIKETQYF
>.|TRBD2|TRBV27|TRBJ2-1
TGTGCCAGCAGTCCCCGCCCAGTAGCGGGAGGGGTCAATGAGCAGTTCTTC
CASSPRPVAGGVNEQFF
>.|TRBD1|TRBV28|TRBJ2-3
TGTGCCAGCAGTTTGACAGGGGGTGACACAGATACGCAGTATTTT
CASSLTGGDTDTQYF
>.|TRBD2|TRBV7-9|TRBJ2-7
TGTGCCAGCAGCTTAGTGGGTAGCGGGAGCTACGAGCAGTACTTC
CASSLVGSGSYEQYF
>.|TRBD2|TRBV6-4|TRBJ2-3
TGTGCCAGCAGTGACCCTTGCGGCGGGCTAGCGGGAGAAGTTAGAACAGATACGCAGTATTTT
CASSDPCGGLAGEVRTDTQYF
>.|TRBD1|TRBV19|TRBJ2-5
TGTGCCAGTAGTATAGATCAGGGGGCGGCGGAGACCCAGTACTTC
CASSIDQGAAETQYF
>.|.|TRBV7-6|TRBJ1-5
TGTGCCAGCAGCTCCCCGGGGCAGCCCCAGCATTTT
CASSSPGQPQHF
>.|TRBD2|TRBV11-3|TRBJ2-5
TGTGCCAGCAGCCCCTTGTCTAGCGGCAAAGAGACCCAGTACTTC
CASSPLSSGKETQYF
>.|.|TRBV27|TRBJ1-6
TGTGCCAGCAGTTTAATGCCCAGTCCACAGCTCCACTTT
CASSLMPSPQLHF